Described below is a single T cell receptor (beta chain) sequence and its context. CDR1 is LNHDA, CDR2 SQIVND, per germline (reference sequence). This CDR3 has 14 residues. Trimming removed 6 bases from V and 5 bases from J; junction bases left unmatched: 5. This entry is derived from a study of cytomegalovirus exposure and HLA in healthy donors. With 60 Vbeta and 13 Jbeta primers, the PCR was carried out. Some clones are missing from TCRdb's copy, which holds only in-frame ones; the method was immunoSEQ multiplex PCR. Among around 140,000 clones listed, about 79% were seen once. Specimen: PBMCs. This chain uses TRBV19 with TRBJ1-1, with TRBD1 matching over 11 bases. This TCR was sampled from a male donor in good health and CMV-seronegative. CDR3 bases: TGTGCCAGTAGAATCCGGGACAGGGGGACTGAAGCTTTCTTT. This gives the protein CASRIRDRGTEAFF.